The clone carrying this T cell receptor beta chain appeared a few times. Its antigen remains unknown. The sample is drawn from a study of T cells after yellow fever vaccination. The CDR3 is made up of 16 amino acids. Trimming took off 4 bases at V and 7 bases at J, with 19 bases between the two ends. A 5'RACE template-switching step, the method used to make TCR cDNA, added a universal primer site and UMIs. MiXCR was run by TCRdb on the 5' RACE reads, yielding one entry per CDR3 protein. In the table there are just under 600,000 distinct CDR3 sequences, approximately 13% of which are singletons. Overall study findings and caveats: A secondary response was less intense yet reached its peak sooner, at day 5 versus 15.

Sample: PBMCs, taken on the day of the yellow fever booster vaccination. The chain carries TRBV23-1 and TRBJ2-2; tentatively, D is TRBD1 (7 bases). TRBV23-1 is given ORF status, its function remaining uncertain. This TCR was sampled from a man aged 25-45 years who received the YFV17D yellow fever vaccine. The CDR3 here is CASSRGGGALCGELFF. CDR3 nucleotide sequence: TGCGCCAGCAGTCGCGGAGGGGGCGCTTTATGCGGGGAGCTGTTTTTT.